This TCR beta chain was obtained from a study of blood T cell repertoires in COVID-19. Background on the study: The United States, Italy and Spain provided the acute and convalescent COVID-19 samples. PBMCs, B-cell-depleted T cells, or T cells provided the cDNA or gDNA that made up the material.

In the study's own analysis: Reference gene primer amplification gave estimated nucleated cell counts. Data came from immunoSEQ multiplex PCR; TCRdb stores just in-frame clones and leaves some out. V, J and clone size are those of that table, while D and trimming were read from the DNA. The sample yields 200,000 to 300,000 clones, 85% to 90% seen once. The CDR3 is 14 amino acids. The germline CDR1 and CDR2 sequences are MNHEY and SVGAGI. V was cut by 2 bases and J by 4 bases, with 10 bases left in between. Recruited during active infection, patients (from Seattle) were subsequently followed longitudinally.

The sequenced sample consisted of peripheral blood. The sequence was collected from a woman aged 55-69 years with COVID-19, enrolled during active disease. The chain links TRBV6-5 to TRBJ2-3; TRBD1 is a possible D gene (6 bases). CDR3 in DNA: TGTGCCAGCAGTTACCGGCAGGGGTCAGATACGCAGTATTTT. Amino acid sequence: CASSYRQGSDTQYF.